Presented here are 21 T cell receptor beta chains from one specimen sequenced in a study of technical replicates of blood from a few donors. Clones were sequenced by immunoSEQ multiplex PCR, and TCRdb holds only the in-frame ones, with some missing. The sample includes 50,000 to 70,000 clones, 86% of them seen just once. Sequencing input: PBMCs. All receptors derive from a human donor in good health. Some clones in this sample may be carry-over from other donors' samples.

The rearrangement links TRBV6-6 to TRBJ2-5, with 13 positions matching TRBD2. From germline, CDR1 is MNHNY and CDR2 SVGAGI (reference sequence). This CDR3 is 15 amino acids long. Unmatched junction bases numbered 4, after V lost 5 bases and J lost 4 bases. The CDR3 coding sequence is TGTGCCAGCAGTGTCGGACTAGCGGGAGTAGAGACCCAGTACTTC. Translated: CASSVGLAGVETQYF.

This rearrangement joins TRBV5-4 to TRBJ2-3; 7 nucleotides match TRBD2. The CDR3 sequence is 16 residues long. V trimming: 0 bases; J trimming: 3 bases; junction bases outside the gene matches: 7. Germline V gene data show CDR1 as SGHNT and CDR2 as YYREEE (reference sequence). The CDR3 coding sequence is TGTGCCAGCAGCTTGGTGGGGGGGAGGGTAACAGATACGCAGTATTTT. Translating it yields CASSLVGGRVTDTQYF. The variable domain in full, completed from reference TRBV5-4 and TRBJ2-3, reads ETGVTQSPTHLIKTRGQQVTLRCSSQSGHNTVSWYQQALGQGPQFIFQYYREEENGRGNFPPRFSGLQFPNYSSELNVNALELDDSALYLCASSLVGGRVTDTQYFGPGTRLTVL.

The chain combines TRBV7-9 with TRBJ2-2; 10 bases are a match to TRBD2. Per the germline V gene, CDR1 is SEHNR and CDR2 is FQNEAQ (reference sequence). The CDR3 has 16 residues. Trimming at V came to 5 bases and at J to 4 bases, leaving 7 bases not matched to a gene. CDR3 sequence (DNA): TGTGCCAGCAGCCGGGCTAGCGGGAGTGGCACCGGGGAGCTGTTTTTT. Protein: CASSRASGSGTGELFF. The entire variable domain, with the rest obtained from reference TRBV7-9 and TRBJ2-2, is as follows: DTGVSQNPRHKITKRGQNVTFRCDPISEHNRLYWYRQTLGQGPEFLTYFQNEAQLEKSRLLSDRFSAERPKGSFSTLEIQRTEQGDSAMYLCASSRASGSGTGELFFGEGSRLTVL.

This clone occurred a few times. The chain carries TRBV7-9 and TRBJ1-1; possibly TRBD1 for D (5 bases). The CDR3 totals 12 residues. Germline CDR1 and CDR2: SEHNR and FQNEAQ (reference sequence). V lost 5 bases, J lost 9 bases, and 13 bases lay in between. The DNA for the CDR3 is TGTGCCAGCAGCCCCGACAGCAATCAAGCTTTCTTT. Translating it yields CASSPDSNQAFF.

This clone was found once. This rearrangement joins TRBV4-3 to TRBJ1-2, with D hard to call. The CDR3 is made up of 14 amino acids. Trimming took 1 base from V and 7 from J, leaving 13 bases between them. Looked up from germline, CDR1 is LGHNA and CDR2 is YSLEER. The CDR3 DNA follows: TGCGCCAGCAGCCAAGCCTCACCCGCGGGTGGCTACACCTTC. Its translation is CASSQASPAGGYTF.

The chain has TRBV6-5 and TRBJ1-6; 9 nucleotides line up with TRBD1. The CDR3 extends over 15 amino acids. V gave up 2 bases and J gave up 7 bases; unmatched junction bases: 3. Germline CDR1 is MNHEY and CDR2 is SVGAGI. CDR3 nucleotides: TGTGCCAGCAGTTACGGACAGGGGTTGAATTCACCCCTCCACTTT. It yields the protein CASSYGQGLNSPLHF.

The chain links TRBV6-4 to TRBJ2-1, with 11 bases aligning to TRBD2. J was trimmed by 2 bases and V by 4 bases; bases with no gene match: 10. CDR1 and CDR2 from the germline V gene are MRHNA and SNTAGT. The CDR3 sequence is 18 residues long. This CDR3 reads CASSAKPPTSGTYNEQFF. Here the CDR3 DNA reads TGTGCCAGCAGTGCCAAACCGCCGACTAGCGGGACCTACAATGAGCAGTTCTTC.

The CDR3 sequence: CASSAQRGGNTGELFF. The CDR3 DNA sequence: TGTGCCAGCAGCGCCCAGCGGGGGGGCAACACCGGGGAGCTGTTTTTT. The V gene is TRBV7-9, the J gene TRBJ2-2; 10 nucleotides line up with TRBD2. The germline CDR1 and CDR2 sequences are SEHNR and FQNEAQ (reference sequence). V was pared by 5 bases and J by 2 bases, with 5 bases of the junction left unmatched. CDR3 length equals 16 residues.

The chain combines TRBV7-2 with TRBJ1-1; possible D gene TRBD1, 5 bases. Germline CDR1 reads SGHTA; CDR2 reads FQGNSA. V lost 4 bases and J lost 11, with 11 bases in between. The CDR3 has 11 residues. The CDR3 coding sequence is TGTGCCAGCAGCTACGGACAAGAGGCTTTCTTT. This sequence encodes CASSYGQEAFF.

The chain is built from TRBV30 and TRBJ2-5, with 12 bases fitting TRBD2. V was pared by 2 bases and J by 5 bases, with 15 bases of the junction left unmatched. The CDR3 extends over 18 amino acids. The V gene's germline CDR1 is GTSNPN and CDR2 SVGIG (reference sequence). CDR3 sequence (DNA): TGTGCCTGGAGTCCCCCCCGAAGGCTAGCGGGAGGGGGGGAGACCCAGTACTTC. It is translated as CAWSPPRRLAGGGETQYF. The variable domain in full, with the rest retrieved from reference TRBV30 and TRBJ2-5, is SQTIHQWPATLVQPVGSPLSLECTVEGTSNPNLYWYRQAAGRGLQLLFYSVGIGQISSEVPQNLSASRPQDRQFILSSKKLLLSDSGFYLCAWSPPRRLAGGGETQYFGPGTRLLVL.

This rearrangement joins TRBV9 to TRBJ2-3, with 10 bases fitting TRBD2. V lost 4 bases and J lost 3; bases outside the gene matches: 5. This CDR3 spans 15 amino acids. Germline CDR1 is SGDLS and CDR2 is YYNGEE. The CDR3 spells CASSHSGGWTDTQYF. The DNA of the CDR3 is TGTGCCAGCAGCCATAGCGGGGGGTGGACAGATACGCAGTATTTT.

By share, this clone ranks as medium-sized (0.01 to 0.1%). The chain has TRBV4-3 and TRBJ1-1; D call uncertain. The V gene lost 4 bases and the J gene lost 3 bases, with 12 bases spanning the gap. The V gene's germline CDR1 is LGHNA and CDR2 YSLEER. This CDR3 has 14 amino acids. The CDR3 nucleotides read TGCGCCAGCAGCCGAAACAGACCCTACACTGAAGCTTTCTTT. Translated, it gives CASSRNRPYTEAFF.

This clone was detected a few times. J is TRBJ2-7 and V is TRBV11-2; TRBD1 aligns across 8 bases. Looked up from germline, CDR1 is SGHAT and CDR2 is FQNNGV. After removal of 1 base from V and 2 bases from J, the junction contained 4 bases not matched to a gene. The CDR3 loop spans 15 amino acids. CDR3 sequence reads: CASSLAGRGPYEQYF. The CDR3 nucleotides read TGTGCCAGCAGCTTAGCGGGCAGGGGGCCCTACGAGCAGTACTTC.

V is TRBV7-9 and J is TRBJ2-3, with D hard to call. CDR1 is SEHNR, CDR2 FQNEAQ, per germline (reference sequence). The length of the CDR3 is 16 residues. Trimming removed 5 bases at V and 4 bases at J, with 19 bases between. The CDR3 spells CASSPGLNEYSDTQYF. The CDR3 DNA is TGTGCCAGCAGCCCCGGTCTGAATGAATACTCAGATACGCAGTATTTT.

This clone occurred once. Written as DNA, the CDR3 is TGTGCCAGCTCAGCCGGGACAGGGGATCAGCCCCAGCATTTT. It yields the protein CASSAGTGDQPQHF. V is TRBV18 and J is TRBJ1-5; 10 bases are a match to TRBD1. The CDR3 is made up of 14 amino acids. Germline assignment: CDR1 KGHSH and CDR2 LQKENI. J lost 5 bases, V lost 5 bases, and 3 bases had no gene match.

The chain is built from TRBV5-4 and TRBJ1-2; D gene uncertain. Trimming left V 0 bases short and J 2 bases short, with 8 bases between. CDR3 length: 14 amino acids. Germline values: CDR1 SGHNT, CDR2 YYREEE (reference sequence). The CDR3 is CASSLDYQNYGYTF. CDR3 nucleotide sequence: TGTGCCAGCAGCTTGGATTACCAGAACTATGGCTACACCTTC.

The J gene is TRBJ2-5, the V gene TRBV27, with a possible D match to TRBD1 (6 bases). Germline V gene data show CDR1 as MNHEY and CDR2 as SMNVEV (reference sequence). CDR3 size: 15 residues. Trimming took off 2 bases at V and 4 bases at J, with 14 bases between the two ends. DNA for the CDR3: TGTGCCAGCAGTTTACTCGGACAGTCCGGAGAGACCCAGTACTTC. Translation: CASSLLGQSGETQYF.

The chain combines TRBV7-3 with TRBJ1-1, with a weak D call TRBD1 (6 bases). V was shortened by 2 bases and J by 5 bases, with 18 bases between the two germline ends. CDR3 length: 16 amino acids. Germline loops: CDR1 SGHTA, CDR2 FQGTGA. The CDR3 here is CASSLHTRGGRTEAFF. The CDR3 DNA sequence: TGTGCCAGCAGCTTACACACTCGAGGGGGACGGACTGAAGCTTTCTTT.

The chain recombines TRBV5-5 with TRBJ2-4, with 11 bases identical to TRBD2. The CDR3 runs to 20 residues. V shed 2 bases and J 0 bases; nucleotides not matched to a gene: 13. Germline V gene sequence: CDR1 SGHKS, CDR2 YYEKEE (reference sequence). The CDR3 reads CASSFGASGGTKEAKNIQYF. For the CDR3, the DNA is TGTGCCAGCAGCTTCGGGGCTAGCGGGGGGACAAAAGAAGCCAAAAACATTCAGTACTTC.

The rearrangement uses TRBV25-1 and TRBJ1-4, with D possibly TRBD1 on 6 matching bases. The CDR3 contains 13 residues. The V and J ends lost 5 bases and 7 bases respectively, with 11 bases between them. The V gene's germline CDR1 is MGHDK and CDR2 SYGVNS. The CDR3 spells CASSRGASEKLFF. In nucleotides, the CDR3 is TGTGCCAGCAGTCGGGGGGCGAGTGAAAAACTGTTTTTT.

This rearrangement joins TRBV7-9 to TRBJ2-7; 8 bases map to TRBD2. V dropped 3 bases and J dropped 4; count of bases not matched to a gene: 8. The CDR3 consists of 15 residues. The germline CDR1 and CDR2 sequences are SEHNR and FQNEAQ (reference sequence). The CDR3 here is CASSLITSGAYEQYF. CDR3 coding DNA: TGTGCCAGCAGCTTGATAACTAGCGGAGCGTACGAGCAGTACTTC.